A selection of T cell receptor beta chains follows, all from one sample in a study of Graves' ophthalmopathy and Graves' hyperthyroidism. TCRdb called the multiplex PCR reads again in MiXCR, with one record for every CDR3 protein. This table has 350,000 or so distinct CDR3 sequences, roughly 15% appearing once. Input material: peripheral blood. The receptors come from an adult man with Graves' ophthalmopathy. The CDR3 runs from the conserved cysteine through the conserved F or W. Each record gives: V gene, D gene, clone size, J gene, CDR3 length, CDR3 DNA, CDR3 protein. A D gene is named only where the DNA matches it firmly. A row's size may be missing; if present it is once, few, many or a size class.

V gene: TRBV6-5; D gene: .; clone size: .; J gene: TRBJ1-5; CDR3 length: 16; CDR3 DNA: TGTGCCAGCAGTTACAGTCTGGGGGAGGGTTTCGAGCCCCAGCATTTT; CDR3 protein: CASSYSLGEGFEPQHF
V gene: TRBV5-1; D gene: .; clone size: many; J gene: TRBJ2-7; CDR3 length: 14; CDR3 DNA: TGCGCCAGCAGCTTAGTAACAGGGAACTACGAGCAGTACTTC; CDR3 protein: CASSLVTGNYEQYF
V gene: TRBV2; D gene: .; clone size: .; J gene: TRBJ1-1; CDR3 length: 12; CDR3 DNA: TGTGCCAGCAGTGAAGCAGACACTGAAGCTCTCTTT; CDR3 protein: CASSEADTEALF
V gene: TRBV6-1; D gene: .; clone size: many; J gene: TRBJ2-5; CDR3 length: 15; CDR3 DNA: TGTGCCAGCAGTGAAGCGCGGGACCCCAAAGAGACCCAGTACTTC; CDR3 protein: CASSEARDPKETQYF
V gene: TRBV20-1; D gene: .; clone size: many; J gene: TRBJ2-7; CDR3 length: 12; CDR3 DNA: TGCAGTGCTAGTGCCAGAGCCTACGAGCAGTACTTC; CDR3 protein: CSASARAYEQYF
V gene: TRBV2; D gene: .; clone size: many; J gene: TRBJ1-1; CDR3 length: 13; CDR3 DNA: TGTGCCAGCACGGGAGTGGCGAACACTGAAGCTTTCTTT; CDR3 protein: CASTGVANTEAFF
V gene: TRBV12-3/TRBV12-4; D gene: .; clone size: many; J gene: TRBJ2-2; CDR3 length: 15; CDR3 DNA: TGTGCCAGCAGTCCCCCGGCGGCGAACACCGGGGAGCTGTTTTTT; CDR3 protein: CASSPPAANTGELFF
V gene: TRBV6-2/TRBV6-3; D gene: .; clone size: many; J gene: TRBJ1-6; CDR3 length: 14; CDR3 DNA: TGTGCCAGCAGTTACCGGACGGGCTTTTCACCCCTCCACTTT; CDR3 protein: CASSYRTGFSPLHF
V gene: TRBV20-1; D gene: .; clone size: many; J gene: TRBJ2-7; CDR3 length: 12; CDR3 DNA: TGCAGTGCTAGGGGTGGGTCCTACGAGCAGTACTTC; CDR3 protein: CSARGGSYEQYF
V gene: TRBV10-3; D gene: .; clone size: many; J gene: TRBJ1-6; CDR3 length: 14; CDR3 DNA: TGTGCCATCAGCCCGGGGCGCGATAATTCACCCCTCCACTTT; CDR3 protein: CAISPGRDNSPLHF
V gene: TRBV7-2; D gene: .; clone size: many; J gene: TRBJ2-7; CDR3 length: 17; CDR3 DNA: TGTGCCAGCAGCGGAAGCCGGGCCTCGTTACACCCCTACGAGCAGTACTTC; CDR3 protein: CASSGSRASLHPYEQYF
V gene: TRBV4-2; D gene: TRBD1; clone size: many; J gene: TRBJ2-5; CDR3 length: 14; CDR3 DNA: TGTGCCAGCAGCCAACGAGGACAGGAAGAGACCCAGTACTTC; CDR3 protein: CASSQRGQEETQYF
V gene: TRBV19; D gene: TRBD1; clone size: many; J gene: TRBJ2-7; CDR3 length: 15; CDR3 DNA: TGTGCCAGTAGTATCGGACAGGGGGGTGGCTACGAGCAGTACTTC; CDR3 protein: CASSIGQGGGYEQYF
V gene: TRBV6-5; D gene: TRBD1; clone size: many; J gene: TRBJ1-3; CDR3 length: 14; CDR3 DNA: TGTGCCAGCAGTCCCGGACAGGGGGGAAACACCATATATTTT; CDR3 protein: CASSPGQGGNTIYF
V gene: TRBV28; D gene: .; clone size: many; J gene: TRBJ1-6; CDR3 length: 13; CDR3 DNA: TGTGCCAGCAGTACCAGGGCCCGATCACCCCTCCACTTT; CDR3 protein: CASSTRARSPLHF
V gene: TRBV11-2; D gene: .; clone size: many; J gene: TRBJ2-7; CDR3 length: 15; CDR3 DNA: TGTGCCAGCAGCTTAGGCAGGGATGCATCCTACGAGCAGTACTTC; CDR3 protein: CASSLGRDASYEQYF
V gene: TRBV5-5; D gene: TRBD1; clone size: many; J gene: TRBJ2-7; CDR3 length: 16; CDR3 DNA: TGTGCCAGCAGCAAGGTACCGGGACAGGTCGTCGACGAGCAGTACTTC; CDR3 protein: CASSKVPGQVVDEQYF
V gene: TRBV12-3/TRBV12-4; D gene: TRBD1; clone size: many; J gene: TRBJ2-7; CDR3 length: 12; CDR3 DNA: TGTGCCAGTGGGGACAGGAGCTACGAGCAGTACTTC; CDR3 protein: CASGDRSYEQYF
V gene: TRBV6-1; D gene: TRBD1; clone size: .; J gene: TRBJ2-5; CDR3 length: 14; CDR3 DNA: TGTGCCAGCAGTGCCCCGACAGGGGTAGAGACCCAGTACTTC; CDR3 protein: CASSAPTGVETQYF
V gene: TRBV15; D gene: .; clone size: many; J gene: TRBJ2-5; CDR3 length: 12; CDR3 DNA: TGTGCCACCAGCAGAGCCACAGAGACCCAGTACTTC; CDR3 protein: CATSRATETQYF
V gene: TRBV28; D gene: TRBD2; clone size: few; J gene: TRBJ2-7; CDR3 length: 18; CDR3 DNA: TGTGCCAGCAGTCCCTCCCGGACTAGCGGGGTTTCCGGCTACGAGCAGTACTTC; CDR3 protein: CASSPSRTSGVSGYEQYF
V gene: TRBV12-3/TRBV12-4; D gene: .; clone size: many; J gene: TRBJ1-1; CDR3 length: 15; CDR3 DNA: TGTGCCAGCAGCACGCGCAGCAGGGTAGCTACTGAAGCTTTCTTT; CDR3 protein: CASSTRSRVATEAFF